The rows below give T cell receptor beta chains drawn from one sample of a study of cytomegalovirus exposure and HLA in healthy donors. Sequencing was performed with immunoSEQ multiplex PCR; in TCRdb, only in-frame clones are kept and a portion is missing. This sample carries just over 200,000 clones, around 80% of them seen once, and the ten largest clones take around 1.7%. The sample was PBMCs. These receptors all come from a man aged 45-65 years in good health and CMV-seronegative. The CDR3 runs from the conserved cysteine through the conserved F or W. The order of the fields is CDR3 DNA, CDR3 protein, clone size, D gene, J gene, V gene. A D gene is named only where the DNA matches it firmly. Not every row has a clone size; where given, it reads once, few, many or a size class.

CDR3nt: TGTGCCAGCAGCTCCGGACAGGGGGAATATCAGCCCCAGCATTTT
CDR3aa: CASSSGQGEYQPQHF
abundance: once
d_gene: TRBD1
j_gene: TRBJ1-5
v_gene: TRBV7-2

CDR3nt: TGTGCCAGCAGTGAAGCGCGACTGAGCGAGCAGTTCTTC
CDR3aa: CASSEARLSEQFF
abundance: -
d_gene: -
j_gene: TRBJ2-1
v_gene: TRBV6-1

CDR3nt: TGTGCCAGCAGCCTACAGGGGGCTTCTAACTATGGCTACACCTTC
CDR3aa: CASSLQGASNYGYTF
abundance: few
d_gene: TRBD1
j_gene: TRBJ1-2
v_gene: TRBV9

CDR3nt: TGTGCCAGTAGTGCACAGGGCAATCAGCCCCAGCATTTT
CDR3aa: CASSAQGNQPQHF
abundance: -
d_gene: -
j_gene: TRBJ1-5
v_gene: TRBV19

CDR3nt: TGTGCCAGCAGGCTTTCCGGGACAGGGGTTTCCGAGCAGTACTTC
CDR3aa: CASRLSGTGVSEQYF
abundance: -
d_gene: TRBD1
j_gene: TRBJ2-7
v_gene: TRBV6-5

CDR3nt: TGTGCCAGCAGCTTGCGGGGGGGTAGGAGGGCGGGTCATCAGCCCCAGCATTTT
CDR3aa: CASSLRGGRRAGHQPQHF
abundance: -
d_gene: -
j_gene: TRBJ1-5
v_gene: TRBV13

CDR3nt: TGTGCCAGCAGTTTACGGAGGGGAGTCGGGTATGGCTACACCTTC
CDR3aa: CASSLRRGVGYGYTF
abundance: few
d_gene: -
j_gene: TRBJ1-2
v_gene: TRBV28

CDR3nt: TGTGCCAGCAGTTACCGTTCTAGCGGGAGTCCCTACGAGCAGTACTTC
CDR3aa: CASSYRSSGSPYEQYF
abundance: -
d_gene: TRBD2
j_gene: TRBJ2-7
v_gene: TRBV6-5

CDR3nt: TGCGCCAGCAGCTTGGAAGGGGGAAGGGGCACTGAAGCTTTCTTT
CDR3aa: CASSLEGGRGTEAFF
abundance: -
d_gene: -
j_gene: TRBJ1-1
v_gene: TRBV5-1

CDR3nt: TGTGCCAGCAGCTTAGCCTCGGGGAGGGAGACCCAGTACTTC
CDR3aa: CASSLASGRETQYF
abundance: -
d_gene: -
j_gene: TRBJ2-5
v_gene: TRBV7-9

CDR3nt: TGCGCCAGCAGCGAAACTAGCGGGAGGTCGGATACGCAGTATTTT
CDR3aa: CASSETSGRSDTQYF
abundance: -
d_gene: TRBD2
j_gene: TRBJ2-3
v_gene: TRBV4-1

CDR3nt: TGTGCCAGCAGCTCCCGGCTATCGGGACAGGGGGTTGACGAGCAGTACTTC
CDR3aa: CASSSRLSGQGVDEQYF
abundance: -
d_gene: TRBD1
j_gene: TRBJ2-7
v_gene: TRBV7-9

CDR3nt: TGTGCCAGCGCCCGAGACTTGGACACTGAAGCTTTCTTT
CDR3aa: CASARDLDTEAFF
abundance: -
d_gene: -
j_gene: TRBJ1-1
v_gene: TRBV9

CDR3nt: TGTGCCAGCACCGAAAGGGAGGGGGAGCTGTTTTTT
CDR3aa: CASTEREGELFF
abundance: -
d_gene: -
j_gene: TRBJ2-2
v_gene: TRBV2

CDR3nt: TGTGCCAGCAGCGTAGGACTAGCGGGTCCTCCATACGAGCAGTACTTC
CDR3aa: CASSVGLAGPPYEQYF
abundance: -
d_gene: TRBD2
j_gene: TRBJ2-7
v_gene: TRBV9

CDR3nt: TGTGCCAGCTCACCGGGCAGGAATACCTACGAGCAGTACTTC
CDR3aa: CASSPGRNTYEQYF
abundance: -
d_gene: -
j_gene: TRBJ2-7
v_gene: TRBV18

CDR3nt: TGTGCCAGCAGCCTACAGGGGCGAGAGACCCAGTACTTC
CDR3aa: CASSLQGRETQYF
abundance: -
d_gene: TRBD1
j_gene: TRBJ2-5
v_gene: TRBV7-9

CDR3nt: TGTGCCAGCAGCCGTAGCGGGTGGGGCGATACGCAGTATTTT
CDR3aa: CASSRSGWGDTQYF
abundance: -
d_gene: TRBD2
j_gene: TRBJ2-3
v_gene: TRBV7-2

CDR3nt: TGTGCTAGTGCGGGGGCAGGGGGCAGCTGGAACACTGAAGCTTTCTTT
CDR3aa: CASAGAGGSWNTEAFF
abundance: -
d_gene: TRBD1
j_gene: TRBJ1-1
v_gene: TRBV12-5

CDR3nt: TGTGCCAGCAGCTCCCGACGGGGAACCTACGAGCAGTACTTC
CDR3aa: CASSSRRGTYEQYF
abundance: -
d_gene: -
j_gene: TRBJ2-7
v_gene: TRBV5-4

CDR3nt: TGTGCCAGCAGCACTCGGACAGGCTACGAGCAGTACTTC
CDR3aa: CASSTRTGYEQYF
abundance: -
d_gene: TRBD1
j_gene: TRBJ2-7
v_gene: TRBV9

CDR3nt: TGTGCCAGCAGTTTCTCCGGGAGGAGCTCCTACGAGCAGTACTTC
CDR3aa: CASSFSGRSSYEQYF
abundance: once
d_gene: TRBD2
j_gene: TRBJ2-7
v_gene: TRBV28

CDR3nt: TGCGCCAGCAGCCAATCAAGAGGGCCCGTGGACGAGCAGTACTTC
CDR3aa: CASSQSRGPVDEQYF
abundance: -
d_gene: -
j_gene: TRBJ2-7
v_gene: TRBV4-1

CDR3nt: TGCGCCAGCAGCATTACAGGGGAAGTTTACACTGAAGCTTTCTTT
CDR3aa: CASSITGEVYTEAFF
abundance: -
d_gene: TRBD1
j_gene: TRBJ1-1
v_gene: TRBV5-1

CDR3nt: TGTGCCAGCAGCTTACTACTAGCGGCCCAAGAGACCCAGTACTTC
CDR3aa: CASSLLLAAQETQYF
abundance: -
d_gene: TRBD2
j_gene: TRBJ2-5
v_gene: TRBV11-2

CDR3nt: TGTGCCAGTAGTATAGGGGTCCCAGGCAGCAACCCCGGGGATGAGCAGTTCTTC
CDR3aa: CASSIGVPGSNPGDEQFF
abundance: few
d_gene: -
j_gene: TRBJ2-1
v_gene: TRBV19

CDR3nt: TGTGCCAGCAGTTCAGTTCCAGATACGCAGTATTTT
CDR3aa: CASSSVPDTQYF
abundance: -
d_gene: -
j_gene: TRBJ2-3
v_gene: TRBV27

CDR3nt: TGTGCCAGTAGCAACAGGGTTCTCCAAGAGACCCAGTACTTC
CDR3aa: CASSNRVLQETQYF
abundance: -
d_gene: -
j_gene: TRBJ2-5
v_gene: TRBV19

CDR3nt: TGTGCCAGCAGCTTAGCCCGAGCGAGCGGACATGAGCAGTTCTTC
CDR3aa: CASSLARASGHEQFF
abundance: once
d_gene: -
j_gene: TRBJ2-1
v_gene: TRBV11-2

CDR3nt: TGTGCCAGCAGCCTCAGGGACAGGGATGGCTACACCTTC
CDR3aa: CASSLRDRDGYTF
abundance: -
d_gene: TRBD1
j_gene: TRBJ1-2
v_gene: TRBV7-8

CDR3nt: TGTGCCAGCAGTCCCAACTCGGGACTAGTCAGCAATGAGCAGTTCTTC
CDR3aa: CASSPNSGLVSNEQFF
abundance: once
d_gene: TRBD2
j_gene: TRBJ2-1
v_gene: TRBV6-6

CDR3nt: TGTGCCAGCAGTGAGCCGACTAGCGGAGGGGGGGAGACCCAGTACTTC
CDR3aa: CASSEPTSGGGETQYF
abundance: -
d_gene: TRBD2
j_gene: TRBJ2-5
v_gene: TRBV2

CDR3nt: TGTGCCAGCAGTGCGTCCCCGGCAGGGGGCGCCGGGGACGAGCAGTACTTC
CDR3aa: CASSASPAGGAGDEQYF
abundance: -
d_gene: TRBD1
j_gene: TRBJ2-7
v_gene: TRBV2

CDR3nt: TGTGCCAGCTCCTTAAACACTGAAGCTTTCTTT
CDR3aa: CASSLNTEAFF
abundance: once
d_gene: -
j_gene: TRBJ1-1
v_gene: TRBV18

CDR3nt: TGTGCCAGCAGCTCCCATACTAGCTGGGGCACCGGGGAGCTGTTTTTT
CDR3aa: CASSSHTSWGTGELFF
abundance: -
d_gene: -
j_gene: TRBJ2-2
v_gene: TRBV11-3

CDR3nt: TGTGCCTGGAGTGTGGTCAGTTCCTACGAGCAGTACTTC
CDR3aa: CAWSVVSSYEQYF
abundance: -
d_gene: -
j_gene: TRBJ2-7
v_gene: TRBV30

CDR3nt: TGTGCTAGTGGTCCCGGACAGGGCCCTAACGAGCAGTACTTC
CDR3aa: CASGPGQGPNEQYF
abundance: -
d_gene: TRBD1
j_gene: TRBJ2-7
v_gene: TRBV12-5

CDR3nt: TGTGCCAGCAGTGAACAGGGTATTGTCGACGAGCAGTACTTC
CDR3aa: CASSEQGIVDEQYF
abundance: -
d_gene: -
j_gene: TRBJ2-7
v_gene: TRBV2

CDR3nt: TGTGCCAGCAGCCAAGATAGAGCCGCCAAAAACATTCAGTACTTC
CDR3aa: CASSQDRAAKNIQYF
abundance: many
d_gene: -
j_gene: TRBJ2-4
v_gene: TRBV4-2

CDR3nt: TGCGCCAGCAGCTTGGCGGGTAGCAATCAGCCCCAGCATTTT
CDR3aa: CASSLAGSNQPQHF
abundance: -
d_gene: -
j_gene: TRBJ1-5
v_gene: TRBV5-1

CDR3nt: TGTGCCACCCTCGGCGGGGGAAGAAATGAGCAGTTCTTC
CDR3aa: CATLGGGRNEQFF
abundance: -
d_gene: TRBD2
j_gene: TRBJ2-1
v_gene: TRBV15

CDR3nt: TGTGCCAGCTCACCCGGGACAGGGGGCATTCAGCCCCAGCATTTT
CDR3aa: CASSPGTGGIQPQHF
abundance: -
d_gene: TRBD1
j_gene: TRBJ1-5
v_gene: TRBV18

CDR3nt: TGTGCCAGCAGCTCCTCCAGGACAGGCAACTATGGCTACACCTTC
CDR3aa: CASSSSRTGNYGYTF
abundance: few
d_gene: TRBD1
j_gene: TRBJ1-2
v_gene: TRBV27

CDR3nt: TGTGCCAGAAGCTTTGACAGGGCTAGAGAGACCCAGTACTTC
CDR3aa: CARSFDRARETQYF
abundance: -
d_gene: TRBD1
j_gene: TRBJ2-5
v_gene: TRBV5-3

CDR3nt: TGTGCCAGCAGCCAAGGGGACAGATCCCAAGAGACCCAGTACTTC
CDR3aa: CASSQGDRSQETQYF
abundance: -
d_gene: TRBD1
j_gene: TRBJ2-5
v_gene: TRBV4-2

CDR3nt: TGCGCCAGCAGCTTGGGACATCTCATGAACACTGAAGCTTTCTTT
CDR3aa: CASSLGHLMNTEAFF
abundance: -
d_gene: -
j_gene: TRBJ1-1
v_gene: TRBV5-1

CDR3nt: TGTGCCAGCAGCTTACTAGCGGGAGGGTACGAGCAGTACTTC
CDR3aa: CASSLLAGGYEQYF
abundance: -
d_gene: TRBD2
j_gene: TRBJ2-7
v_gene: TRBV11-2

CDR3nt: TGCGCCAGCAGCCAAGACAGTAGCGGGAGGGCTAGCACAGATACGCAGTATTTT
CDR3aa: CASSQDSSGRASTDTQYF
abundance: -
d_gene: TRBD2
j_gene: TRBJ2-3
v_gene: TRBV4-1

CDR3nt: TGTGCCAGCAGTTTGGTTGGACTACCCCAGTACTTC
CDR3aa: CASSLVGLPQYF
abundance: -
d_gene: -
j_gene: TRBJ2-5
v_gene: TRBV28

CDR3nt: TGTGCCAGTAGCCGGGACAGGAATGAAAAACTGTTTTTT
CDR3aa: CASSRDRNEKLFF
abundance: -
d_gene: TRBD1
j_gene: TRBJ1-4
v_gene: TRBV19

CDR3nt: TGTGCCTGGAGACTAGCGTTTCAAGAGACCCAGTACTTC
CDR3aa: CAWRLAFQETQYF
abundance: few
d_gene: TRBD2
j_gene: TRBJ2-5
v_gene: TRBV30

CDR3nt: TGTGCCAGCAGCCAAGAGGTCAGGAATGAAAAACTGTTTTTT
CDR3aa: CASSQEVRNEKLFF
abundance: -
d_gene: -
j_gene: TRBJ1-4
v_gene: TRBV4-2

CDR3nt: TGCGCCAGCAGCCAAGATAGGGGGACAGGACATCAGCCCCAGCATTTT
CDR3aa: CASSQDRGTGHQPQHF
abundance: -
d_gene: TRBD1
j_gene: TRBJ1-5
v_gene: TRBV4-1